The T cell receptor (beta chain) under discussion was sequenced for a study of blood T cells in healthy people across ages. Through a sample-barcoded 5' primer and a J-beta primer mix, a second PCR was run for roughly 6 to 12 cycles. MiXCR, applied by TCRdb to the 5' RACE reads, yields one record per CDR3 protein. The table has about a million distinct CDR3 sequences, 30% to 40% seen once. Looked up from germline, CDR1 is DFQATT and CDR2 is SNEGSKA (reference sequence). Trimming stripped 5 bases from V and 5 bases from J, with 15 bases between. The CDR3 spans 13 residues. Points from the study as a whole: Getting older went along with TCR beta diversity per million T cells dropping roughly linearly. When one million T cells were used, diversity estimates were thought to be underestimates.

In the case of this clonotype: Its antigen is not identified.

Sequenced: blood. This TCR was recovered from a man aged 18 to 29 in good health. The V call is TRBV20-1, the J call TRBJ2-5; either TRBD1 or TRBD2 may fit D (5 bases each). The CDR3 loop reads CSAWGSRVETQYF. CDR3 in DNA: TGCAGTGCTTGGGGGAGCAGGGTGGAGACCCAGTACTTC.